One and the same sample provided the 32 T cell receptor beta chains below, sequenced in a study of blood T cell repertoires in COVID-19. TCRdb's copy holds only in-frame clones and misses some; the assay was immunoSEQ multiplex PCR. The sample lists about 350,000 clones, more than 70% occurring once. Sequencing used PBMCs or T cells enriched from blood (not recorded which). These receptors came from a woman in her twenties or thirties who had recovered from COVID-19.

The V and J genes are TRBV5-5 and TRBJ1-2; maybe TRBD1 (6 bases). The V gene lost 0 bases and the J gene lost 8 bases, with 20 bases spanning the gap. This CDR3 spans 16 amino acids. Looked up from germline, CDR1 is SGHKS and CDR2 is YYEKEE (reference sequence). CDR3 region: CASSLGQVASRKGYTF. Written as DNA, the CDR3 is TGTGCCAGCAGCTTGGGACAGGTCGCCTCGCGTAAAGGCTACACCTTC.

The chain joins TRBV2 to TRBJ1-1; 7 positions match TRBD1. The germline gives CDR1 SNHLY, CDR2 FYNNEI. The CDR3 has 13 residues. J lost 4 bases, V lost 11 bases, and 10 bases had no gene match. DNA for the CDR3: TGTGCCGGTACCGGGACAGCTCGCACTGAAGCTTTCTTT. Translated: CAGTGTARTEAFF.

The chain uses TRBV7-2 and TRBJ1-1; D unclear. V was shortened by 3 bases and J by 1 base, with 12 bases between the two germline ends. Germline V gives CDR1 SGHTA, CDR2 FQGNSA. The CDR3 has 15 amino acids. DNA of the CDR3: TGTGCCAGCAGCTTCATCATTCGGGGGAACACTGAAGCTTTCTTT. This encodes CASSFIIRGNTEAFF.

The chain carries TRBV12-3 or TRBV12-4 and TRBJ1-5, with D unclear. CDR3 size: 13 residues. Trimming cost V 6 bases and J 5 bases, with 11 bases left between them. The CDR3 loop reads CASRADEYQPQHF. CDR3 bases: TGTGCCAGCAGGGCGGATGAATATCAGCCCCAGCATTTT.

V and J are TRBV5-1 and TRBJ1-2; 7 nucleotides line up with TRBD1. Germline loops: CDR1 SGHRS, CDR2 YFSETQ. The V gene end was trimmed by 4 bases and the J gene end by 4 bases; junction bases not matched to a gene: 10. The CDR3 runs to 15 residues. In DNA form, the CDR3 reads TGCGCCAGCAGCGGGAACCGGGACAGCCTCTATGGCTACACCTTC. Translated, it gives CASSGNRDSLYGYTF. Supplemented by reference TRBV5-1 and TRBJ1-2, the full variable domain reads KAGVTQTPRYLIKTRGQQVTLSCSPISGHRSVSWYQQTPGQGLQFLFEYFSETQRNKGNFPGRFSGRQFSNSRSEMNVSTLELGDSALYLCASSGNRDSLYGYTFGSGTRLTVV.

This chain uses TRBV9 with TRBJ1-6, with D maybe TRBD1 (6 bases). The CDR3 has 15 residues. Looked up from germline, CDR1 is SGDLS and CDR2 is YYNGEE. V lost 5 bases and J 5 bases, leaving 14 bases between the germline ends. The CDR3 spells CASSLDRIDNSPLHF. CDR3 DNA: TGTGCCAGCAGTCTCGACAGGATCGATAATTCACCCCTCCACTTT.

The chain has TRBV4-1 and TRBJ2-1; tentative D call: TRBD1 (5 bases). Trimming took 0 bases from V and 8 from J, leaving 20 bases between them. This CDR3 is built from 17 residues. CDR1 is MGHRA and CDR2 is YSYEKL in the germline V gene. The CDR3, as DNA: TGCGCCAGCAGCCAAGATCTTTCCGAGACGTGGGGCGATGAGCAGTTCTTC. Translating it yields CASSQDLSETWGDEQFF.

The chain joins TRBV25-1 to TRBJ1-1; 9 bases are a match to TRBD1. The V gene end was trimmed by 8 bases and the J gene end by 0 bases; junction bases not matched to a gene: 1. This CDR3 is built from 13 residues. Germline CDR1 reads MGHDK; CDR2 reads SYGVNS. The CDR3 reads CASGQGMNTEAFF. The CDR3 bases are TGTGCCAGCGGACAGGGGATGAACACTGAAGCTTTCTTT.

The rearrangement uses TRBV14 and TRBJ1-5, with D possibly matching TRBD1 (5 bases). Germline V CDR1 and CDR2: SGHDN, FVKESK. V gave up 0 bases and J gave up 4 bases, with 22 bases separating them. CDR3 length: 19 amino acids. The CDR3 is CASSQEGRAHLTHNQPQHF. CDR3 coding DNA: TGTGCCAGCAGCCAAGAGGGCAGGGCGCACCTTACCCATAATCAGCCCCAGCATTTT.

J is TRBJ1-1 and V is TRBV11-2; TRBD1 agrees at 7 bases. Looked up from germline, CDR1 is SGHAT and CDR2 is FQNNGV. The CDR3 totals 16 residues. J gave up 0 bases and V 5 bases, and 9 bases lay outside the gene matches. The CDR3 DNA reads as TGTGCCAGCAGCCTCGGGACAGAGTTCTTGAACACTGAAGCTTTCTTT. It codes for CASSLGTEFLNTEAFF. Full variable domain (remainder filled in from reference TRBV11-2 and TRBJ1-1): EAGVAQSPRYKIIEKRQSVAFWCNPISGHATLYWYQQILGQGPKLLIQFQNNGVVDDSQLPKDRFSAERLKGVDSTLKIQPAKLEDSAVYLCASSLGTEFLNTEAFFGQGTRLTVV.

The CDR3 bases are TGTGCCAGCAGCTTCCACGACAGGGAAGAGACCCAGTACTTC. Translated: CASSFHDREETQYF. The chain is built from TRBV5-6 and TRBJ2-5, with 7 nucleotides matching TRBD1. The CDR3 extends over 14 amino acids. J lost 3 bases, V lost 2 bases, and 4 bases had no gene match. Germline V lookup: CDR1 SGHDT, CDR2 YYEEEE.

The chain joins TRBV19 to TRBJ2-2, with D maybe TRBD2 (5 bases). Germline values: CDR1 LNHDA, CDR2 SQIVND (reference sequence). This CDR3 contains 14 residues. V was shortened by 3 bases and J by 7 bases, with 12 bases between the two germline ends. CDR3 nucleotide sequence: TGTGCCAGTAGTATCTCTGAGGGCCGCGGGGAGCTGTTTTTT. The encoded protein is CASSISEGRGELFF.

The V and J genes are TRBV6-5 and TRBJ1-2, with 7 positions matching TRBD1. The germline CDR1 and CDR2 sequences are MNHEY and SVGAGI. The CDR3 runs 15 residues. With 7 bases clipped from V and 2 bases from J, the junction kept 10 bases outside the gene matches. The CDR3 nucleotides read TGTGCCAGCAATGCCAGGGGGTTTGGGAACTATGGCTACACCTTC. This sequence encodes CASNARGFGNYGYTF.

This rearrangement joins TRBV28 to TRBJ1-2; 7 bases align to TRBD1. The V gene end was trimmed by 2 bases and the J gene end by 7 bases; junction bases not matched to a gene: 10. CDR3 length: 15 amino acids. The germline V gene encodes CDR1 MDHEN and CDR2 SYDVKM. The CDR3 sequence: CASSLKARGVGGYTF. The CDR3 coding sequence is TGTGCCAGCAGTTTAAAGGCCAGGGGGGTGGGTGGCTACACCTTC.

This chain connects TRBV5-1 to TRBJ2-1; 7 bases line up with TRBD1. Germline CDR1 and CDR2: SGHRS and YFSETQ. The CDR3 runs to 12 residues. V trimming: 5 bases; J trimming: 12 bases; junction bases outside the gene matches: 8. Here the CDR3 reads CASSEGAGSQFF. In nucleotides, the CDR3 is TGCGCCAGCAGTGAGGGGGCAGGGTCGCAGTTCTTC.

The rearrangement links TRBV12-3 or TRBV12-4 to TRBJ1-1; TRBD1 is a possible D gene (6 bases). The V end lost 5 bases, the J end lost 8 bases, and 12 bases lay between the germline ends. The CDR3 runs to 12 residues. CDR3 bases: TGTGCCAGCAGTCCCAACGACAGGGAAGCTTTCTTT. Amino acid sequence: CASSPNDREAFF.

The V and J genes are TRBV6-1 and TRBJ2-7, with TRBD2 as a possible D gene (6 bases). The V and J ends lost 3 bases and 6 bases respectively, with 6 bases between them. The CDR3 loop spans 11 amino acids. Looked up from germline, CDR1 is MNHNS and CDR2 is SASEGT. CDR3 sequence: CASSEEGEQYF. CDR3 bases: TGTGCCAGCAGTGAGGAGGGCGAGCAGTACTTC.

This sequence joins TRBV6-5 and TRBJ1-5; D gene unclear. The CDR3 runs 15 residues. The germline V and J ends were trimmed by 0 bases and 6 bases, with 12 bases remaining between them. CDR1 MNHEY and CDR2 SVGAGI come from the germline V gene. Here the CDR3 reads CASSYSGGSGQPQHF. DNA for the CDR3: TGTGCCAGCAGTTACTCGGGAGGATCCGGTCAGCCCCAGCATTTT.

J is TRBJ2-2 and V is TRBV3-1 (or the pseudogene TRBV3-2); no definite D call. This CDR3 is 12 amino acids long. The germline V gene encodes CDR1 LGHDT and CDR2 YNNKEL (reference sequence). Between the trimmed V and J ends, which lost 3 bases and 5 bases, there was a span of 4 bases. The CDR3 DNA follows: TGTGCCAGCAGCCACGGGACCGGGGAGCTGTTTTTT. Encoded protein: CASSHGTGELFF.

This clone came up once. CDR3 in DNA: TGTGCCAGCAGCCTTGAAAGGGGACAGGGGGTTTACACCTTC. It yields the protein CASSLERGQGVYTF. The rearrangement uses TRBV5-4 and TRBJ1-2; 11 bases agree with TRBD1. The germline CDR1 and CDR2 sequences are SGHNT and YYREEE (reference sequence). Trimming took 4 bases from V and 11 from J; bases not matched to a gene: 10. The CDR3 totals 14 residues.

The chain joins TRBV10-3 to TRBJ1-4, with no clear D. This CDR3 spans 14 amino acids. In germline, CDR1 is ENHRY, CDR2 SYGVKD. The V and J ends lost 4 bases and 8 bases respectively, with 14 bases between them. The CDR3 bases are TGTGCCATCAGTGCGGCGAGGGCGGAGGAAAAACTGTTTTTT. It codes for CAISAARAEEKLFF.

The V and J genes are TRBV7-6 and TRBJ2-7; 9 bases align to TRBD1. The CDR3 is 15 amino acids. The trim removed 3 bases at V and 4 bases at J, leaving 7 bases unmatched. Germline lookup yields CDR1 SGHVS and CDR2 FNYEAQ. CDR3 in DNA: TGTGCCAGCAGCTTGAGGGGACAGGGTGGTTACGAGCAGTACTTC. It translates to CASSLRGQGGYEQYF.

V gene TRBV4-3 combines with J gene TRBJ1-1; tentative D call: TRBD1 (5 bases). The CDR3 consists of 15 residues. V gave up 3 bases and J gave up 8 bases, with 19 bases separating them. Germline lookup yields CDR1 LGHNA and CDR2 YSLEER. The DNA for the CDR3 is TGCGCCAGCAGCCAGGCGGTGACTTTTTCAGGGGAAGCTTTCTTT. Residues: CASSQAVTFSGEAFF.

This clone appeared a few times. The V and J genes are TRBV5-4 and TRBJ2-2, with D possibly TRBD2 on 5 matching bases. Per germline, CDR1 SGHNT and CDR2 YYREEE (reference sequence). This CDR3 region has 12 residues. In nucleotides, the CDR3 is TGTGCGACGGGGAGAGGAACCGGGGAGCTGTTTTTT. It encodes CATGRGTGELFF.

In DNA, the CDR3 is TGTGCCAGTAGTTCCCATCGACTAGCGGCCCGCACAGATACGCAGTATTTT. Translating it yields CASSSHRLAARTDTQYF. This chain links TRBV19 with TRBJ2-3, with 9 bases matching TRBD2. After removal of 5 bases from V and 1 base from J, the junction contained 10 bases not matched to a gene. This CDR3 is 17 amino acids long. Germline CDR1 is LNHDA and CDR2 is SQIVND (reference sequence). Filled out from reference TRBV19 and TRBJ2-3, the complete variable domain reads DGGITQSPKYLFRKEGQNVTLSCEQNLNHDAMYWYRQDPGQGLRLIYYSQIVNDFQKGDIAEGYSVSREKKESFPLTVTSAQKNPTAFYLCASSSHRLAARTDTQYFGPGTRLTVL.

The chain carries TRBV7-9 and TRBJ1-1; TRBD1 agrees at 7 bases. CDR1 and CDR2 (germline): SEHNR, FQNEAQ (reference sequence). The CDR3 spans 13 residues. The V gene end was trimmed by 3 bases and the J gene end by 4 bases; junction bases not matched to a gene: 2. CDR3 sequence: CASSFTGVTEAFF. Written as DNA, the CDR3 is TGTGCCAGCAGCTTTACAGGGGTCACTGAAGCTTTCTTT.

This clone came up once. This chain joins TRBV30 and TRBJ1-4, with D possibly being TRBD1 (6 bases). Germline V CDR1 and CDR2: GTSNPN, SVGIG (reference sequence). The ends were cut back, 4 bases at V and 8 bases at J, with 14 bases in the middle. CDR3 length: 13 amino acids. CDR3: CAWIHREGEKLFF. The CDR3 DNA reads as TGTGCCTGGATCCACAGGGAGGGCGAAAAACTGTTTTTT.

The rearrangement joins TRBV9 to TRBJ2-1; possibly TRBD2 for D (5 bases). The CDR3 has 15 residues. The ends were cut back, 2 bases at V and 3 bases at J, with 12 bases in the middle. The germline gives CDR1 SGDLS, CDR2 YYNGEE. The CDR3 reads CASSVESEGYNEQFF. The DNA for the CDR3 is TGTGCCAGCAGCGTTGAGTCAGAGGGCTACAATGAGCAGTTCTTC. Filled out from reference TRBV9 and TRBJ2-1, the complete variable domain reads DSGVTQTPKHLITATGQRVTLRCSPRSGDLSVYWYQQSLDQGLQFLIQYYNGEERAKGNILERFSAQQFPDLHSELNLSSLELGDSALYFCASSVESEGYNEQFFGPGTRLTVL.

The V and J genes are TRBV30 and TRBJ1-2; D is perhaps TRBD1 (6 bases). CDR1 is GTSNPN, CDR2 SVGIG, per germline (reference sequence). V was clipped by 0 bases and J by 3 bases, with 8 bases between them. This CDR3 has 13 residues. This chain's CDR3 is CAWSVGGDYGYTF. The DNA of the CDR3 is TGTGCCTGGAGTGTAGGGGGGGACTATGGCTACACCTTC.

This clone was found once. The rearrangement uses TRBV19 and TRBJ1-2; 7 positions match TRBD1. The CDR3 extends over 15 amino acids. V was pared by 1 base and J by 5 bases, with 7 bases of the junction left unmatched. CDR1 is LNHDA and CDR2 is SQIVND in the germline V gene (reference sequence). The CDR3 nucleotides are TGTGCCAGTAGTATAGGGACAGGCGAAGGATATGGCTACACCTTC. Translated: CASSIGTGEGYGYTF. Full variable domain (rest looked up from reference TRBV19 and TRBJ1-2): DGGITQSPKYLFRKEGQNVTLSCEQNLNHDAMYWYRQDPGQGLRLIYYSQIVNDFQKGDIAEGYSVSREKKESFPLTVTSAQKNPTAFYLCASSIGTGEGYGYTFGSGTRLTVV.

J is TRBJ2-7 and V is TRBV7-6, with 10 bases matching TRBD1. With 1 base clipped from V and 4 bases from J, the junction kept 7 bases outside the gene matches. The CDR3 spans 16 residues. Germline CDR1 SGHVS, CDR2 FNYEAQ. The CDR3 here is CASSLGPGQGLYEQYF. The CDR3 DNA follows: TGTGCCAGCAGCTTAGGCCCGGGACAGGGGTTGTACGAGCAGTACTTC.

The genes are TRBV6-5 and TRBJ1-4; 10 bases line up with TRBD1. V was clipped by 2 bases and J by 8 bases; unmatched bases: 5. Germline V gives CDR1 MNHEY, CDR2 SVGAGI. The CDR3 sequence is 15 residues long. The DNA of the CDR3 is TGTGCCAGCAGTTACGTCGGGACAGGGGTGGAAAAACTGTTTTTT. As protein: CASSYVGTGVEKLFF.